This TCR beta chain derives from a study of technical replicates of blood from several donors. Germline V gene data show CDR1 as SGHNT and CDR2 as YENEEA. Deletions cut 5 bases from V and 1 base from J, with 12 bases between. This CDR3 comprises 14 residues. Only in-frame clones appear in the TCRdb table, and some are missing; sequencing was by immunoSEQ multiplex PCR. This repertoire shows tens of thousands of clones, about 95% found once; its top ten account for around 0.3%. Sequencing was carried out using T cells isolated from PBMCs. V usage is TRBV11-3 and J usage is TRBJ2-7; TRBD1 is a possible D gene (5 bases). The clonotype was recovered from a human donor in good health. The CDR3 region has the DNA TGTGCCAGCAGCGATAGGGCAGGGTCCTACGAGCAGTACTTC. Translated: CASSDRAGSYEQYF.